The sequence of this T cell receptor (beta chain) was determined in a study of cytomegalovirus exposure and HLA in healthy donors. Study outcomes and limitations: TCR beta sequences reportedly predicted the HLA-A and HLA-B alleles of most subjects accurately. As a later analysis revealed, most CMV-associated TCR beta chains appeared HLA-restricted.

It was with 60 Vbeta and 13 Jbeta primers that the PCR ran. The method was immunoSEQ multiplex PCR; TCRdb's version includes in-frame clones alone and lacks a portion of them. Found here are roughly 190,000 clones, around 75% of them singletons; the top ten hold about 1.7%. V was trimmed by 1 base and J by 3 bases, leaving 18 bases between them. CDR3 length: 18 amino acids. The germline CDR1 and CDR2 sequences are SGHVS and FNYEAQ. This clone was recorded once. Its antigen remains unidentified. This clonotype was sampled from a woman aged 25-40 years in good health and CMV-seronegative. The sequenced material came from PBMCs. This rearrangement joins TRBV7-6 to TRBJ2-2; D is perhaps TRBD1 (6 bases). The CDR3 DNA follows: TGTGCCAGCAGCTTAGTCTCGGGTGGACAGTTTTACACCGGGGAGCTGTTTTTT. This sequence encodes CASSLVSGGQFYTGELFF.